The 20 T cell receptor beta chains given below trace back to one sample, sequenced in a study of cytomegalovirus exposure and HLA in healthy donors. PCR was performed using 60 Vbeta and 13 Jbeta primers. Generated by immunoSEQ multiplex PCR, the TCRdb table keeps only in-frame clones and is missing some. The sample holds 110,000 to 150,000 clones, about 70% seen once. Sequencing input: PBMCs. These receptors all come from a man between 18 and 35 years old in good health and CMV-seronegative.

This chain joins TRBV27 and TRBJ2-7; maybe TRBD2 (6 bases). V was cut by 5 bases and J by 4 bases, with 27 bases left in between. The CDR3 runs 18 residues. From germline, CDR1 is MNHEY and CDR2 SMNVEV (reference sequence). CDR3 DNA: TGTGCCAGCAGTCGTACCCAATCCTTGGGGGGTTGGGTATACGAGCAGTACTTC. Translation: CASSRTQSLGGWVYEQYF.

The genes are TRBV18 and TRBJ2-1; 7 bases fit TRBD1. This CDR3 is 16 amino acids long. Germline V gene sequence: CDR1 KGHSH, CDR2 LQKENI. J was trimmed by 3 bases and V by 1 base; bases with no gene match: 6. The DNA for the CDR3 is TGTGCCAGCTCACCACTAGCGAGACAGGGCTACAATGAGCAGTTCTTC. It is translated as CASSPLARQGYNEQFF.

The rearrangement links TRBV11-2 to TRBJ2-7, with D possibly being TRBD2 (7 bases). Germline assignment: CDR1 SGHAT and CDR2 FQNNGV. The CDR3 is 14 residues long. The V end lost 2 bases, the J end lost 5 bases, and 13 bases lay between the germline ends. In nucleotides, the CDR3 is TGTGCCAGCAGCTTACTAGGCGGGGGCGACGAGCAGTACTTC. Translation: CASSLLGGGDEQYF.

The rearrangement joins TRBV19 to TRBJ1-2, with D possibly matching TRBD1 (5 bases). CDR1 and CDR2 (germline): LNHDA, SQIVND (reference sequence). This CDR3 has 17 amino acids. The germline V and J ends were trimmed by 6 bases and 1 base, with 21 bases remaining between them. The CDR3 sequence is CASRPNPMGTDNYGYTF. As DNA, the CDR3 is TGTGCCAGTAGGCCCAACCCCATGGGGACTGATAACTATGGCTACACCTTC.

CDR3 coding DNA: TGTGCCACCAGCAGAGAGGGTTCCGGGACAGGGTTTACCCTAAGCCAAGAGACCCAGTACTTC. Translation gives CATSREGSGTGFTLSQETQYF. The gene calls are TRBV15 and TRBJ2-5; 9 bases match TRBD1. Per germline, CDR1 LNHNV and CDR2 YYDKDF (reference sequence). The CDR3 extends over 21 amino acids. V dropped 0 bases and J dropped 1; count of bases not matched to a gene: 18.

Concerning this clone: At one boundary the junction diverges from the germline segment, which might be a read error. This chain links TRBV4-1 with TRBJ1-5; 7 nucleotides agree with TRBD1. The germline V gene encodes CDR1 MGHRA and CDR2 YSYEKL. This CDR3 comprises 15 residues. The CDR3 region is CAGSQLDRVNQPQHF. The DNA of the CDR3 is TGCGCCGGCAGCCAACTAGACAGGGTCAATCAGCCCCAGCATTTT.

The chain couples TRBV5-4 to TRBJ1-2; D is unclear. Trimming took 0 bases from V and 9 from J, leaving 15 bases between them. CDR3 size: 14 residues. The germline V gene encodes CDR1 SGHNT and CDR2 YYREEE (reference sequence). CDR3 in DNA: TGTGCCAGCAGCTTGGGGCAGGCCGGTGAAAGCTACACCTTC. This gives the protein CASSLGQAGESYTF.

The rearrangement joins TRBV29-1 to TRBJ1-2; D uncertain. Germline values: CDR1 SQVTM, CDR2 ANQGSEA. V was shortened by 1 base and J by 7 bases, with 16 bases between the two germline ends. CDR3 length: 14 residues. DNA of the CDR3: TGCAGCGTTGAAGGAACACCCTTTCGGGGTGGCTACACCTTC. Its protein product is CSVEGTPFRGGYTF. Full variable domain (outside the CDR3, taken from reference TRBV29-1 and TRBJ1-2): SAVISQKPSRDICQRGTSLTIQCQVDSQVTMMFWYRQQPGQSLTLIATANQGSEATYESGFVIDKFPISRPNLTFSTLTVSNMSPEDSSIYLCSVEGTPFRGGYTFGSGTRLTVV.

The V and J genes are TRBV19 and TRBJ2-6; 8 nucleotides agree with TRBD1. Germline V gene sequence: CDR1 LNHDA, CDR2 SQIVND (reference sequence). The CDR3 is 20 amino acids. After removal of 0 bases from V and 0 bases from J, the junction contained 10 bases not matched to a gene. Written as DNA, the CDR3 is TGTGCCAGTAGTATAGATCGGGCAGGGGGCTATCCCTCTGGGGCCAACGTCCTGACTTTC. Amino acids: CASSIDRAGGYPSGANVLTF.

CDR3 DNA: TGTGCCAGCAGCTTAGGCCCAACTAGCGGGGGTTCACCCTACGAGCAGTACTTC. Amino acids: CASSLGPTSGGSPYEQYF. The V gene is TRBV7-6, the J gene TRBJ2-7; 11 bases fit TRBD2. J gave up 2 bases and V 1 base, and 10 bases lay outside the gene matches. Germline CDR1 is SGHVS and CDR2 is FNYEAQ. The CDR3 spans 18 residues.

This clone has a single count. The chain joins TRBV21-1 to TRBJ2-7; the D call TRBD1 from the table was never checked on the DNA. TRBV21-1 is flagged as a pseudogene. The CDR3 has 18 amino acids. The CDR3 DNA reads TGTGCCAGCAGCCCGGAATCCCCACTGGGGCGGAGCTCCTACGAGCAGTACTTC. It encodes CASSPESPLGRSSYEQYF.

This chain connects TRBV5-4 to TRBJ1-4; D is possibly TRBD1 (6 bases). Germline lookup yields CDR1 SGHNT and CDR2 YYREEE (reference sequence). The CDR3 extends over 15 amino acids. Trimming stripped 4 bases from V and 7 bases from J, with 17 bases between. In DNA form, the CDR3 reads TGTGCCAGCAGCAAAGCAGGGGAAATTGGTGAAAAACTGTTTTTT. Its protein is CASSKAGEIGEKLFF.

This chain connects TRBV6-6 to TRBJ1-4; D is unresolved. This CDR3 is 14 amino acids long. V dropped 1 base and J dropped 4 bases, with 7 bases sitting between them. The germline CDR1 and CDR2 sequences are MNHNY and SVGAGI (reference sequence). The chain's CDR3 is CASSYLGDNEKLFF. The CDR3 coding sequence is TGTGCCAGCAGTTACTTGGGAGATAATGAAAAACTGTTTTTT.

This sequence joins TRBV10-3 and TRBJ1-5; 9 bases agree with TRBD1. V trimming: 6 bases; J trimming: 4 bases; junction bases outside the gene matches: 7. CDR3 length: 15 amino acids. Germline V gene lookup returns CDR1 ENHRY and CDR2 SYGVKD. The CDR3 is CAISPQGAGNQPQHF. CDR3 sequence (DNA): TGTGCCATCAGCCCACAGGGGGCAGGAAATCAGCCCCAGCATTTT.

For the CDR3, the DNA is TGTGCCAGCGAACGAGAGGCCGGGGAGCTGTTTTTT. Amino acids: CASEREAGELFF. The chain couples TRBV7-9 to TRBJ2-2; D gene uncertain. Per germline, CDR1 SEHNR and CDR2 FQNEAQ (reference sequence). V was pared by 8 bases and J by 6 bases, with 10 bases between. This CDR3 is 12 amino acids long.

The chain's CDR3 is CATKQGLTYGYTF. The DNA of the CDR3 is TGTGCCACCAAACAGGGCTTGACTTATGGCTACACCTTC. The genes are TRBV6-5 and TRBJ1-2, with D tentatively TRBD1 (6 bases). This CDR3 spans 13 amino acids. Between the trimmed V and J ends, which lost 10 bases and 5 bases, there was a span of 17 bases. Germline lookup yields CDR1 MNHEY and CDR2 SVGAGI.

In this sample, this clone turned up once. The V and J genes are TRBV6-5 and TRBJ1-2, with D tentatively TRBD1 (5 bases). Deletions cut 4 bases from V and 5 bases from J, with 11 bases between. Germline V gene data show CDR1 as MNHEY and CDR2 as SVGAGI. The CDR3 extends over 13 amino acids. CDR3: CASSSRDSYGYTF. The DNA of the CDR3 is TGTGCCAGCAGTTCCAGGGATTCTTATGGCTACACCTTC.

This sequence joins TRBV19 and TRBJ1-1, with D tentatively TRBD1 (5 bases). V lost 6 bases and J lost 1, with 9 bases in between. This CDR3 is 13 amino acids long. The germline CDR1 and CDR2 sequences are LNHDA and SQIVND (reference sequence). CDR3 amino acids: CASRSGTNTEAFF. In nucleotides, the CDR3 is TGTGCCAGTAGAAGCGGGACGAACACTGAAGCTTTCTTT.

The rearrangement uses TRBV5-6 and TRBJ2-7; 14 bases are shared with TRBD2. The germline gives CDR1 SGHDT, CDR2 YYEEEE. The CDR3 has 17 amino acids. V lost 0 bases, J lost 4 bases, and 6 bases stayed unmatched. The CDR3 nucleotides read TGTGCCAGCAGCTTGGAGGGGACTAGCGGGAGAGGGTACGAGCAGTACTTC. Residues: CASSLEGTSGRGYEQYF.

The V gene is TRBV5-1, the J gene TRBJ2-1; 12 nucleotides agree with TRBD2. Germline V gene lookup returns CDR1 SGHRS and CDR2 YFSETQ. V lost 4 bases, J lost 6 bases, and 5 bases stayed unmatched. CDR3 length equals 15 residues. Here the CDR3 reads CASSPLAGGLNEQFF. CDR3 in DNA: TGCGCCAGCAGCCCACTAGCGGGAGGCCTCAATGAGCAGTTCTTC.